Presented here are 18 T cell receptor beta chains from one specimen sequenced in a study of blood T cell dynamics during melanoma immunotherapy (dated by TCRdb to 2018 to 2020). Libraries came from the immunoSEQ multiplex PCR assay. TCRdb obtained this table from immuneACCESS and retained in-frame rearrangements with V and J assigned. These tables miss some clones; where compared with another copy, unresolved V genes account for less than half of the shortfall, and the remainder is unexplained. Recorded for this sample are 15,000 or so clones; around 93% of them occurred a single time. Over 0.2% of the sample comes from the top ten. Explained via the paper, the time point label denotes: week 3, after first cycle of checkpoint inhibitor. This sample comprised effector memory CD8+ T cells from blood, obtained from a patient treated with checkpoint blockade. The receptors shown here come from a human donor with melanoma.

The rearrangement uses TRBV9 and TRBJ2-1; TRBD2 matches 10 bases. With V trimmed by 4 bases and J by 8 bases, 9 bases remained unmatched. The CDR3 has 15 residues. Germline assignment: CDR1 SGDLS and CDR2 YYNGEE. CDR3 residues: CASSPSGRSVDEQFF. The CDR3, as DNA: TGTGCCAGCAGCCCTAGCGGGAGATCCGTCGATGAGCAGTTCTTC.

V usage is TRBV18 and J usage is TRBJ2-7; tentative D call: TRBD2 (6 bases). V was clipped by 3 bases and J by 5 bases, with 17 bases between them. Germline lookup yields CDR1 KGHSH and CDR2 LQKENI. The CDR3 loop spans 15 amino acids. CDR3 DNA: TGTGCCAGCTCACCCGACCTCGGGCGGGACGACGAGCAGTACTTC. This translates into CASSPDLGRDDEQYF.

This clone was seen just once. This chain uses TRBV27 with TRBJ2-5, with TRBD2 identical over 7 bases. Judging by the DNA end, TRBJ2-7 fits better; the J call may be wrong. The germline V gene encodes CDR1 MNHEY and CDR2 SMNVEV (reference sequence). The CDR3 is 16 amino acids. For the CDR3, the DNA is TGTGCCAGCAGTTCGCGTGGGGAGGGGCGCTCCTACGAGCAGTACTTC. Translated: CASSSRGEGRSYEQYF.

V is TRBV5-1 and J is TRBJ2-7, with 7 bases matching TRBD1. Unmatched junction bases numbered 3, after V lost 3 bases and J lost 0 bases. The CDR3 contains 14 residues. Germline lookup yields CDR1 SGHRS and CDR2 YFSETQ. CDR3 amino acids: CASSSGTASYEQYF. For the CDR3, the DNA is TGCGCCAGCAGCTCCGGGACAGCCTCCTACGAGCAGTACTTC.

V gene TRBV28 combines with J gene TRBJ2-3; TRBD2 matches at 14 bases. With 3 bases clipped from V and 9 bases from J, the junction kept 17 bases outside the gene matches. The CDR3 has 19 amino acids. Germline V lookup: CDR1 MDHEN, CDR2 SYDVKM. Here the CDR3 DNA reads TGTGCCAGCAGTTTCTATGGGACTAGCGGGAGAGGGGGCCCTGGGACGCAGTATTTT. This sequence encodes CASSFYGTSGRGGPGTQYF.

This clone has a single count. The chain joins TRBV29-1 to TRBJ2-1; TRBD2 aligns across 12 bases. The CDR3 is 12 residues long. Germline V gene lookup returns CDR1 SQVTM and CDR2 ANQGSEA. The V segment lost 4 bases and the J segment 13 bases; nucleotides outside the gene matches: 5. CDR3 DNA: TGCAGCGTTGGTCTAGCGGGGGGGGCCCAGTTCTTC. It codes for CSVGLAGGAQFF.

The chain links TRBV29-1 to TRBJ2-1; tentative D call: TRBD2 (6 bases). V dropped 7 bases and J dropped 2 bases, with 18 bases sitting between them. Germline lookup yields CDR1 SQVTM and CDR2 ANQGSEA. The CDR3 is made up of 15 amino acids. CDR3 sequence reads: CSANIRGEAYNEQFF. CDR3 DNA: TGCAGCGCAAACATCCGTGGGGAGGCCTACAATGAGCAGTTCTTC.

The V gene is TRBV28, the J gene TRBJ2-2, with TRBD1 matching over 9 bases. CDR3 length: 18 residues. V lost 5 bases to trimming and J lost 1 base; unmatched junction nucleotides: 11. Germline CDR1 reads MDHEN; CDR2 reads SYDVKM. CDR3 amino acids: CASSPPWTGAKNTGELFF. The CDR3 coding sequence is TGTGCCAGCAGTCCACCTTGGACAGGGGCTAAGAACACCGGGGAGCTGTTTTTT. Full variable domain (missing parts from reference TRBV28 and TRBJ2-2): DVKVTQSSRYLVKRTGEKVFLECVQDMDHENMFWYRQDPGLGLRLIYFSYDVKMKEKGDIPEGYSVSREKKERFSLILESASTNQTSMYLCASSPPWTGAKNTGELFFGEGSRLTVL.

CDR3 in amino acids: CASSESRRDSNQPQHF. In DNA, the CDR3 is TGTGCCAGCAGTGAGTCCAGGCGTGATAGCAATCAGCCCCAGCATTTT. This sequence joins TRBV2 and TRBJ1-5; no definite D call. CDR3 length: 16 amino acids. The germline V and J ends were trimmed by 3 bases and 0 bases, with 12 bases remaining between them. Per germline, CDR1 SNHLY and CDR2 FYNNEI.

This chain links TRBV19 with TRBJ2-1, with D possibly TRBD2 on 6 matching bases. The CDR3 length is 15 residues. The germline CDR1 and CDR2 sequences are LNHDA and SQIVND (reference sequence). Trimming took 3 bases from V and 2 from J, leaving 11 bases between them. As DNA, the CDR3 is TGTGCCAGTAGTATTTCGGGGAGGCCCTACAATGAGCAGTTCTTC. Its protein is CASSISGRPYNEQFF.

V is TRBV6-6 and J is TRBJ2-7; TRBD2 matches at 8 bases. This CDR3 contains 15 residues. Germline CDR1 reads MNHNY; CDR2 reads SVGAGI (reference sequence). V gave up 5 bases and J gave up 4 bases; unmatched junction bases: 10. DNA of the CDR3: TGTGCCAGCAGTCTCCGCCGGGGACTAGTTTACGAGCAGTACTTC. This gives the protein CASSLRRGLVYEQYF.

Notes on this clone: No DNA is shown, since the ends of the CDR3 on it are uncertain; the CDR3 is the one TCRdb lists. The chain is built from TRBV21-1 and TRBJ2-7; TRBD1, the table's D call, was not compared with the DNA. TRBV21-1 corresponds to a pseudogene. Termini included, the CDR3 measures 16 amino acids. The CDR3 reads CASSKVGTGSASEQYF.

The rearrangement links TRBV15 to TRBJ2-1, with TRBD2 identical over 7 bases. V shed 3 bases and J 0 bases; nucleotides not matched to a gene: 5. The CDR3 runs 16 residues. Germline values: CDR1 LNHNV, CDR2 YYDKDF (reference sequence). The CDR3, as DNA: TGTGCCACCAGCAGTACTCTAGCGGACTCCTACAATGAGCAGTTCTTC. Residues: CATSSTLADSYNEQFF.

This chain connects TRBV9 to TRBJ2-1; 7 bases map to TRBD2. Trimming removed 3 bases from V and 2 bases from J; junction bases left unmatched: 5. The V gene's germline CDR1 is SGDLS and CDR2 YYNGEE. CDR3 length equals 15 residues. CDR3 in amino acids: CASSDRGSPYNEQFF. The CDR3 DNA reads as TGTGCCAGCAGCGACCGCGGGAGCCCCTACAATGAGCAGTTCTTC.

The count of this clone is one. The chain links TRBV20-1 to TRBJ1-6; D gene unclear. CDR1 is DFQATT and CDR2 is SNEGSKA in the germline V gene (reference sequence). This CDR3 comprises 9 residues. V was cut by 5 bases and J by 12 bases, with 5 bases left in between. CDR3 nucleotides: TGCAGTGCTGGGAGACCCCTCCACTTT. It is translated as CSAGRPLHF.

V usage is TRBV9 and J usage is TRBJ2-1, with D perhaps matching TRBD2 (5 bases). Germline V gives CDR1 SGDLS, CDR2 YYNGEE. Trimming cost V 3 bases and J 2 bases, with 9 bases left between them. The CDR3 is 14 residues long. The CDR3 here is CASSDGLTYNEQFF. The CDR3, as DNA: TGTGCCAGCAGCGACGGACTGACCTACAATGAGCAGTTCTTC.

The rearrangement uses TRBV5-1 and TRBJ2-1; 10 bases are a match to TRBD2. CDR1 is SGHRS, CDR2 YFSETQ, per germline. V trimming: 4 bases; J trimming: 4 bases; junction bases outside the gene matches: 8. There are 16 residues in the CDR3. The CDR3 region is CASSPRAGGSYNEQFF. The CDR3 DNA is TGCGCCAGCAGCCCGAGAGCGGGAGGGTCTTACAATGAGCAGTTCTTC.

The chain carries TRBV2 and TRBJ2-7; D is undetermined. The CDR3 is 12 amino acids. The V gene lost 10 bases and the J gene lost 0 bases, with 10 bases spanning the gap. Germline V CDR1 and CDR2: SNHLY, FYNNEI. CDR3 nucleotide sequence: TGTGCCACTTTACAGTACTCCTACGAGCAGTACTTC. This sequence encodes CATLQYSYEQYF.